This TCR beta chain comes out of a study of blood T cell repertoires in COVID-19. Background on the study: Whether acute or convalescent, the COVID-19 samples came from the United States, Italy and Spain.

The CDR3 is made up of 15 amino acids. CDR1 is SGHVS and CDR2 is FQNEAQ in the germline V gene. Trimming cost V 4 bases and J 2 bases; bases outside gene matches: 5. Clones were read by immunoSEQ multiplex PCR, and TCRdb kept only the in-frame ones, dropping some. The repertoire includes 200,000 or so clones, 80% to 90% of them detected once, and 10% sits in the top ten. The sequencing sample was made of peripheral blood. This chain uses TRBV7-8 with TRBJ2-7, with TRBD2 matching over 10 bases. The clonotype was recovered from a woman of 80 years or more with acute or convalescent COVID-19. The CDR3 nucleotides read TGTGCCAGCAGCTCAGGACTAGCGGCTGCCTACGAGCAGTACTTC. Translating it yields CASSSGLAAAYEQYF.